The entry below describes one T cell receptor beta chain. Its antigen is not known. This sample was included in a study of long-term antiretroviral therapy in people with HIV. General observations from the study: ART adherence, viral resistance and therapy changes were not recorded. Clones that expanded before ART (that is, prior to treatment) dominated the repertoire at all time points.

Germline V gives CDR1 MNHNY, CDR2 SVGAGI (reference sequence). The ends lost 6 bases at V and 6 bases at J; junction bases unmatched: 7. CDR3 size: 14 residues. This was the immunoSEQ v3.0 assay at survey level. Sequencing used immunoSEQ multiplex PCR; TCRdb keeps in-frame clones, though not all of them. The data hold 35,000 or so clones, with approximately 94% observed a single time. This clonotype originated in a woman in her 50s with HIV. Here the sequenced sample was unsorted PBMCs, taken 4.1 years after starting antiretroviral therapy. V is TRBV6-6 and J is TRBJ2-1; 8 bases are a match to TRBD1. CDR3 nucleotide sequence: TGTGCCAGCAGCCGCCGACAGGGGTCCAATGAGCAGTTCTTC. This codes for CASSRRQGSNEQFF.